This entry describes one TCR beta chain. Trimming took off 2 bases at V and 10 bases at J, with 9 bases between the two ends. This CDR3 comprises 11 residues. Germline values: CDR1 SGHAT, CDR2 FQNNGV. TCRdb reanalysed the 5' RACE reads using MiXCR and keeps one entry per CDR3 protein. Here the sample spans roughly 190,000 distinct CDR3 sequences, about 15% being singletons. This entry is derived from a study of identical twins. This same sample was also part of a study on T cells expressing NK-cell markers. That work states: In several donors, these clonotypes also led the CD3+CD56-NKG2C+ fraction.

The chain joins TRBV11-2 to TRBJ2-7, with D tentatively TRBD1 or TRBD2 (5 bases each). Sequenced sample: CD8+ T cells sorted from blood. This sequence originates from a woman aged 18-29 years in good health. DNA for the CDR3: TGTGCCAGCAGCTTAAGAGGGGATCAGTACTTC. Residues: CASSLRGDQYF.